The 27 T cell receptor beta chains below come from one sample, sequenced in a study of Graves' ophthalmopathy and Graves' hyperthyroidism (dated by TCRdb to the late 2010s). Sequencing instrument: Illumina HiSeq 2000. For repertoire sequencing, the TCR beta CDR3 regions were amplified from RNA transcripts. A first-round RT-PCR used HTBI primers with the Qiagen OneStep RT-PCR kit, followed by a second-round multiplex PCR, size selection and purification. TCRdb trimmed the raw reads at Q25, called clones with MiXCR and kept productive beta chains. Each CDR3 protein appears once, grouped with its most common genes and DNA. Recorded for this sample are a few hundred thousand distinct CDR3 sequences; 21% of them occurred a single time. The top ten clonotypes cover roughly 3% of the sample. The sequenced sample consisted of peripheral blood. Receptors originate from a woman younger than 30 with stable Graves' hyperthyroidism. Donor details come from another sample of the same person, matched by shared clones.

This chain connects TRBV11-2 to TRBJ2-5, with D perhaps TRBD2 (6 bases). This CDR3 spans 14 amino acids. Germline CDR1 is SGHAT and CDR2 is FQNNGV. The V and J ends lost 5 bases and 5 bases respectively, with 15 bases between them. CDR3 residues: CASSPLSGGETQYF. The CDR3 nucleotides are TGTGCCAGCAGCCCCCTGAGTGGGGGGGAGACCCAGTACTTC.

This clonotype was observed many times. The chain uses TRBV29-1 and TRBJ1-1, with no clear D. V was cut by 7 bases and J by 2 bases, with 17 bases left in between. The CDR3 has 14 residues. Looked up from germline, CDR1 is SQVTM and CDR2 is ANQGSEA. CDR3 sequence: CSARVRTGNTEAFF. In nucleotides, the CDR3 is TGCAGCGCAAGGGTAAGGACCGGAAACACTGAAGCTTTCTTT. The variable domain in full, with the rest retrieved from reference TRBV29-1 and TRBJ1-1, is SAVISQKPSRDICQRGTSLTIQCQVDSQVTMMFWYRQQPGQSLTLIATANQGSEATYESGFVIDKFPISRPNLTFSTLTVSNMSPEDSSIYLCSARVRTGNTEAFFGQGTRLTVV.

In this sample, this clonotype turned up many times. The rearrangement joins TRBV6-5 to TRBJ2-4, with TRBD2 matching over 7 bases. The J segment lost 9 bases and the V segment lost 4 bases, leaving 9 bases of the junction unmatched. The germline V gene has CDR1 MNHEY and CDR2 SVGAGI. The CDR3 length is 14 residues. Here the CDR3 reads CASSSTRGGSIQYF. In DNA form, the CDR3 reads TGTGCCAGCAGTTCTACCCGCGGGGGTAGCATTCAGTACTTC.

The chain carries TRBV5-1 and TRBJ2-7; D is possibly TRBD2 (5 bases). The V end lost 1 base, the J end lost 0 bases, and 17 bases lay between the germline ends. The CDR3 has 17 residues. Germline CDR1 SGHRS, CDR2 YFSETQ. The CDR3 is CASSLNLARRSSYEQYF. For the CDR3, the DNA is TGCGCCAGCAGCTTGAACCTTGCAAGGAGGAGCTCCTACGAGCAGTACTTC.

In nucleotides, the CDR3 is TGTGCCAGCAGGGGCGGGGGTTTAAGCGGCACCTACGAGCAGTACTTC. It yields the protein CASRGGGLSGTYEQYF. The V gene is TRBV6-1, the J gene TRBJ2-7, with 7 bases aligning to TRBD2. J was trimmed by 2 bases and V by 6 bases; bases with no gene match: 13. This CDR3 contains 16 residues. Per germline, CDR1 MNHNS and CDR2 SASEGT.

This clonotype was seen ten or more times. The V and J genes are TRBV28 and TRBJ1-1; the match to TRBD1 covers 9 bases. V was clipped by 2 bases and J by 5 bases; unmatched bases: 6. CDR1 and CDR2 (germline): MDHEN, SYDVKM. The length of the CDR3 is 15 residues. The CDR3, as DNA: TGTGCCAGCAGTTTAGAGACAGGGGGAGGGACTGAAGCTTTCTTT. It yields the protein CASSLETGGGTEAFF.

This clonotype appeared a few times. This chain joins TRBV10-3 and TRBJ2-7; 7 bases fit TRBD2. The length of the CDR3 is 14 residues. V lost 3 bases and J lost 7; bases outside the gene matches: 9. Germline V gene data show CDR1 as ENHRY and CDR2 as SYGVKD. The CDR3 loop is CAISDGREWREQYF. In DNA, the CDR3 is TGTGCCATCAGTGATGGGCGGGAGTGGAGGGAGCAGTACTTC.

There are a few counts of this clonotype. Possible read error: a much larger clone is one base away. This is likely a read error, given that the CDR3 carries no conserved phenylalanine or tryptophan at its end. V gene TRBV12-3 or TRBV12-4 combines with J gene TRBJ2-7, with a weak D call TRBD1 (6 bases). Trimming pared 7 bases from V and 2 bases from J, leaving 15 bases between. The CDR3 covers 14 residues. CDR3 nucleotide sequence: TGTGCCAGCAACCTAAAGGGACAAGCCTACGAGCAGTACCTC. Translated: CASNLKGQAYEQYL.

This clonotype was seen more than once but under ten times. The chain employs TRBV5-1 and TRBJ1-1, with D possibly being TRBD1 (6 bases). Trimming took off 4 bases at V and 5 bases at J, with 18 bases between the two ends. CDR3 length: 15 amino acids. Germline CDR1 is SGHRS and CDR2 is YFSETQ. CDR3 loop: CASSNRDTGGTEAFF. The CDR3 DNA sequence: TGCGCCAGCAGCAACCGGGACACCGGAGGGACTGAAGCTTTCTTT.

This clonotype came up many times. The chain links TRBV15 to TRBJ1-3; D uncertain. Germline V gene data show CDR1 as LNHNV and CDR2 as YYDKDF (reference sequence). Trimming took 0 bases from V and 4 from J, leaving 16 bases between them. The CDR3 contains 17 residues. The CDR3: CATSRDREPVSGNTIYF. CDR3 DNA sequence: TGTGCCACCAGCAGAGATAGGGAGCCTGTATCGGGAAACACCATATATTTT. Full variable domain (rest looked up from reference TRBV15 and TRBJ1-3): DAMVIQNPRYQVTQFGKPVTLSCSQTLNHNVMYWYQQKSSQAPKLLFHYYDKDFNNEADTPDNFQSRRPNTSFCFLDIRSPGLGDTAMYLCATSRDREPVSGNTIYFGEGSWLTVV.

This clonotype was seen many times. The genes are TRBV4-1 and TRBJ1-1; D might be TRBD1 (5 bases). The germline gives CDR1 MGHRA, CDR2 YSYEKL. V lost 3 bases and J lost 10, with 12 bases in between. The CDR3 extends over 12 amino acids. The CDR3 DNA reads TGCGCCAGCAGCCAGAGGGGAGAAGTAGCTTTCTTT. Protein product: CASSQRGEVAFF.

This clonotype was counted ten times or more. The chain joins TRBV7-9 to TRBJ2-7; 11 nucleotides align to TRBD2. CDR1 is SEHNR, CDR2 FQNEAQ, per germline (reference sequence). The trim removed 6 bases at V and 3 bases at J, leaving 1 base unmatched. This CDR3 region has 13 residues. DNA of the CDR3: TGTGCCAGCAGTCTAGCGGGAGGCTACGAGCAGTACTTC. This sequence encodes CASSLAGGYEQYF.

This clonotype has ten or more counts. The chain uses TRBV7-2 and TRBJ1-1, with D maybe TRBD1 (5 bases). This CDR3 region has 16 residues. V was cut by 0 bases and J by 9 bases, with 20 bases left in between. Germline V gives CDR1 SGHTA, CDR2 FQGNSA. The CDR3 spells CASSLANSEGWQKAFF. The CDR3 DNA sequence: TGTGCCAGCAGCTTAGCTAACAGTGAGGGGTGGCAAAAAGCTTTCTTT.

In DNA form, the CDR3 reads TGTGCCAGCAGTGGCCGGGGGGAGACCGGGGAGCTGTTTTTT. Translated: CASSGRGETGELFF. J is TRBJ2-2 and V is TRBV6-1; 7 positions match TRBD2. Losses at the gene ends were 4 bases for V and 5 bases for J; bases not matched to a gene: 4. Germline CDR1 is MNHNS and CDR2 is SASEGT. There are 14 residues in the CDR3.

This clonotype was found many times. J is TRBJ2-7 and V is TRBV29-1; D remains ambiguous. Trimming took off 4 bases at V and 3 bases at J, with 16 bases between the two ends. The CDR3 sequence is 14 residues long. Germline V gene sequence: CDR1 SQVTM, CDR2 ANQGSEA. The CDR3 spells CSVGWANLDYEQYF. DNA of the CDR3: TGCAGCGTTGGGTGGGCAAATTTGGACTACGAGCAGTACTTC.

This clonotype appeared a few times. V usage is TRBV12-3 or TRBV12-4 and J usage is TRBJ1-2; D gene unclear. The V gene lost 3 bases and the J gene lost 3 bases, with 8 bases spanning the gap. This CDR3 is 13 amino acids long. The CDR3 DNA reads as TGTGCCAGCAGTTTCGCGACGGACTATGGCTACACCTTC. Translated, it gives CASSFATDYGYTF.

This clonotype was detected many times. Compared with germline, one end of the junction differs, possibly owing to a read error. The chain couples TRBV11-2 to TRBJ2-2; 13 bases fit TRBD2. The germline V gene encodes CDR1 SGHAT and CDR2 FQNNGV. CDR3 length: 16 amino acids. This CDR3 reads CASSLRTSGSPGELVF. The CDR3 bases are TGTGCCAGCAGCCTCCGGACTAGCGGGAGCCCAGGGGAGCTGGTTTTT.

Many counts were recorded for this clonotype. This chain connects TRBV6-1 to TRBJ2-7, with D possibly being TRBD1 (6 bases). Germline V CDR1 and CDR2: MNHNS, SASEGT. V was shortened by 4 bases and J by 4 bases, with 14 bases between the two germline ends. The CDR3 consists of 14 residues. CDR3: CASSVGRGSYEQYF. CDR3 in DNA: TGTGCCAGCAGTGTTGGCAGGGGCTCTTACGAGCAGTACTTC.

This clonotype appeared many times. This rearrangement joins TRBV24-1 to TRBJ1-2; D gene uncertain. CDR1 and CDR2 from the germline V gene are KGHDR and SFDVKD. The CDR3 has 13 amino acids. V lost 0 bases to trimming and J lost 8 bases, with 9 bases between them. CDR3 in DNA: TGTGCCACCAGTGATTTGTCCCAGCTAGGCTACACCTTC. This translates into CATSDLSQLGYTF.

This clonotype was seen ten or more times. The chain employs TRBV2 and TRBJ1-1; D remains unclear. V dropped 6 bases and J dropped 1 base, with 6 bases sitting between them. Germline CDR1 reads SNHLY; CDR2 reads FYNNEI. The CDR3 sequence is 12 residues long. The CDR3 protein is CASSYTNTEAFF. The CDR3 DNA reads TGTGCCAGCAGCTACACGAACACTGAAGCTTTCTTT. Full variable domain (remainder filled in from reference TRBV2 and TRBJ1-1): EPEVTQTPSHQVTQMGQEVILRCVPISNHLYFYWYRQILGQKVEFLVSFYNNEISEKSEIFDDQFSVERPDGSNFTLKIRSTKLEDSAMYFCASSYTNTEAFFGQGTRLTVV.

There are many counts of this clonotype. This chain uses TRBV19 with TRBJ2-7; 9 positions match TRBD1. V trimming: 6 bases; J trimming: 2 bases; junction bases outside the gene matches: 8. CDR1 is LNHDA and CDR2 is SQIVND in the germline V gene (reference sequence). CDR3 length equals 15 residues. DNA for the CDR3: TGTGCCAGTAGCCGGTCGGGGACAGGGACCTACGAGCAGTACTTC. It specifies CASSRSGTGTYEQYF.

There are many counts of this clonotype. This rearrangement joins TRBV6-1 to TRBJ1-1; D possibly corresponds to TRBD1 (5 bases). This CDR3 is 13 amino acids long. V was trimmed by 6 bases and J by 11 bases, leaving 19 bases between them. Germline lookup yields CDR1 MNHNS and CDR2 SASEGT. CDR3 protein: CASRPLGGVEAFF. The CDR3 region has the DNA TGTGCCAGCAGACCCCTGGGAGGGGTCGAGGCTTTCTTT.

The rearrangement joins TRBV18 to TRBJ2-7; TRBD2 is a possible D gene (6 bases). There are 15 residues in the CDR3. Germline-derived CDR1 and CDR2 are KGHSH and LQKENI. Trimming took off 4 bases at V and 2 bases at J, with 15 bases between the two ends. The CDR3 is CASSLVAEPAYEQYF. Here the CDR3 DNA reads TGTGCCAGCTCACTCGTAGCGGAGCCCGCCTACGAGCAGTACTTC.

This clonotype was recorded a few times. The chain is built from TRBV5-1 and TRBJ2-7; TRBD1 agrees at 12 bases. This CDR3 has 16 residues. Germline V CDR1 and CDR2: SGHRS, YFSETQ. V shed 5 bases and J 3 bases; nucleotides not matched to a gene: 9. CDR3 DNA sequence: TGCGCCAGCAGAGCCGGGACAGGGGGCGATGTCTACGAGCAGTACTTC. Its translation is CASRAGTGGDVYEQYF.

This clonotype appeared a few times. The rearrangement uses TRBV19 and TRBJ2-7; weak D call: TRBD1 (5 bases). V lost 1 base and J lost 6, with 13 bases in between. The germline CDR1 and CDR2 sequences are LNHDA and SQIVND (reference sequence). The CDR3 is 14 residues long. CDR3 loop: CASSIAKNRREQYF. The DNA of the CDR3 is TGTGCCAGTAGTATAGCCAAAAACAGGCGCGAGCAGTACTTC.

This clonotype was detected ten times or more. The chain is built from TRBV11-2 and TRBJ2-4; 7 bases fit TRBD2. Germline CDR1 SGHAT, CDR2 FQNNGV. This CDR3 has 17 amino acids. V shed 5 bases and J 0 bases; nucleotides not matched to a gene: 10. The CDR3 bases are TGTGCCAGCAGCCCAGGGACCGGGAGGCCAGCCAAAAACATTCAGTACTTC. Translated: CASSPGTGRPAKNIQYF.

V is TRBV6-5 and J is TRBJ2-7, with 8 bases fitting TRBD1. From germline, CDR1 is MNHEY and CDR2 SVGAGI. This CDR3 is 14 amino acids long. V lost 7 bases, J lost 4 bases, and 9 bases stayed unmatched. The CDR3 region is CASISLQGAYEQYF. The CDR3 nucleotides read TGTGCCAGCATTTCCCTCCAGGGGGCTTACGAGCAGTACTTC.